Detailed here is one T cell receptor beta chain. What it recognizes is unknown. The entry originates in a study of monozygotic twins with cystic fibrosis. About the study: With about 15 PCR cycles, barcoded libraries came from around 3 micrograms of fragmented DNA.

Clones were read by immunoSEQ multiplex PCR, and TCRdb kept only the in-frame ones, dropping some. The table shows 9,500 to 10,000 clones, with 98% occurring only once. Study outcomes and limitations: V usage most resembled the co-twin in 13 of 16 pairs. Age, concordance and disease severity did not associate with shared CDR3 numbers.

The CDR3 is 16 amino acids. Trimming took 5 bases from V and 1 from J; bases not matched to a gene: 8. The germline gives CDR1 SEHNR, CDR2 FQNEAQ (reference sequence). The chain couples TRBV7-9 to TRBJ1-2; TRBD1 agrees at 9 bases. Sequenced material: blood. This receptor was identified in a girl aged 2 to 9 with cystic fibrosis. The CDR3 DNA sequence: TGTGCCAGCAGCCACGACCGGACAGGGGTTAACTATGGCTACACCTTC. Residues: CASSHDRTGVNYGYTF. Looking up the rest from reference TRBV7-9 and TRBJ1-2 gives the full variable domain: DTGVSQNPRHKITKRGQNVTFRCDPISEHNRLYWYRQTLGQGPEFLTYFQNEAQLEKSRLLSDRFSAERPKGSFSTLEIQRTEQGDSAMYLCASSHDRTGVNYGYTFGSGTRLTVV.